These 9 T cell receptor beta chains were sequenced from one sample in a study of T cells in Graves' hyperthyroidism and ophthalmopathy. It was RNA transcripts that yielded the amplified TCR beta CDR3 regions. During a first-round RT-PCR of the TCR CDR3, the HTBI primer set was used. TCRdb recomputed calls from the multiplex PCR reads with MiXCR, one row per CDR3 protein. The table has 650,000 to 850,000 distinct CDR3 sequences, around 19% seen once. Sequencing was done on a sample of blood. The receptor source for this set is a woman aged 45 to 65 with Graves' hyperthyroidism that later progressed to Graves' ophthalmopathy.

The table lists this clonotype with many counts. The chain combines TRBV5-6 with TRBJ2-3; D uncertain. V lost 2 bases and J lost 0, with 10 bases in between. The germline CDR1 and CDR2 sequences are SGHDT and YYEEEE. The CDR3 contains 15 residues. The CDR3 spells CASSLQLASTDTQYF. The CDR3 nucleotides read TGTGCCAGCAGCTTACAGCTCGCAAGCACAGATACGCAGTATTTT.

With regard to this clonotype: A read error may produce the germline difference seen at one junction end. The rearrangement links TRBV29-1 to TRBJ2-7; 7 positions match TRBD2. The CDR3 runs to 12 residues. CDR1 SQVTM and CDR2 ANQGSEA come from the germline V gene. The DNA for the CDR3 is TGCAGCGTAGCGGGACCGTCTTACGGGCAGTACTTC. It encodes CSVAGPSYGQYF.

The chain couples TRBV30 to TRBJ2-5; D perhaps matches TRBD2 (5 bases). Germline CDR1 and CDR2: GTSNPN and SVGIG (reference sequence). Trimming cost V 0 bases and J 7 bases, with 18 bases left between them. The CDR3 consists of 15 residues. The CDR3 DNA sequence: TGTGCCTGGAGTGTAGGTCCCGGGGTCCCGGGGACCCAGTACTTC. This codes for CAWSVGPGVPGTQYF.

This clonotype was counted a few times. A read error may explain this, as a much larger clone is one base away. The chain combines TRBV12-3 or TRBV12-4 with TRBJ1-5; the D is unclear. The CDR3 is 11 residues long. The germline V and J ends were trimmed by 5 bases and 6 bases, with 5 bases remaining between them. The CDR3 region has the DNA TGTGCCAGCAGTGCCGGTCAGCCCCAGCATTTT. This codes for CASSAGQPQHF.

This clonotype was seen at least ten times. The gene calls are TRBV11-2 and TRBJ1-6; 10 positions match TRBD1. The CDR3 is 20 residues long. With 1 base clipped from V and 0 bases from J, the junction kept 9 bases outside the gene matches. Germline CDR1 SGHAT, CDR2 FQNNGV. The CDR3 DNA follows: TGTGCCAGCAGCTTAGGACAGGGGGCTTTCTCCAGCTCCTATAATTCACCCCTCCACTTT. Translated: CASSLGQGAFSSSYNSPLHF.

The chain employs TRBV15 and TRBJ1-2; D call uncertain. The germline gives CDR1 LNHNV, CDR2 YYDKDF (reference sequence). V was cut by 2 bases and J by 4 bases, with 14 bases left in between. The CDR3 covers 15 residues. The CDR3 is CATSRTSGVAYGYTF. CDR3 sequence (DNA): TGTGCCACCAGCAGAACCTCCGGGGTCGCCTATGGCTACACCTTC.

The V call is TRBV9, the J call TRBJ2-3; 9 bases match TRBD1. This CDR3 region has 15 residues. Germline assignment: CDR1 SGDLS and CDR2 YYNGEE. Trimming took 4 bases from V and 5 from J; bases not matched to a gene: 8. The CDR3 sequence: CASSFRDRARDTQYF. The CDR3 DNA sequence: TGTGCCAGCAGCTTCCGGGACAGGGCACGAGATACGCAGTATTTT.

This chain connects TRBV18 to TRBJ2-7; D is unclear. V was cut by 2 bases and J by 5 bases, with 13 bases left in between. The CDR3 spans 14 residues. Germline V lookup: CDR1 KGHSH, CDR2 LQKENI. The CDR3 DNA reads TGTGCCAGCTCACCAGGTTCAAGGGTGGACGAGCAGTACTTC. Translated, it gives CASSPGSRVDEQYF. Full variable domain (remainder filled in from reference TRBV18 and TRBJ2-7): NAGVMQNPRHLVRRRGQEARLRCSPMKGHSHVYWYRQLPEEGLKFMVYLQKENIIDESGMPKERFSAEFPKEGPSILRIQQVVRGDSAAYFCASSPGSRVDEQYFGPGTRLTVT.

This chain connects TRBV5-1 to TRBJ2-7; 7 nucleotides match TRBD2. With V trimmed by 4 bases and J by 4 bases, 8 bases remained unmatched. Germline values: CDR1 SGHRS, CDR2 YFSETQ. This CDR3 is 14 amino acids long. CDR3 in DNA: TGCGCCAGCAGCATCCTAGCGGACCTTTACGAGCAGTACTTC. This codes for CASSILADLYEQYF.